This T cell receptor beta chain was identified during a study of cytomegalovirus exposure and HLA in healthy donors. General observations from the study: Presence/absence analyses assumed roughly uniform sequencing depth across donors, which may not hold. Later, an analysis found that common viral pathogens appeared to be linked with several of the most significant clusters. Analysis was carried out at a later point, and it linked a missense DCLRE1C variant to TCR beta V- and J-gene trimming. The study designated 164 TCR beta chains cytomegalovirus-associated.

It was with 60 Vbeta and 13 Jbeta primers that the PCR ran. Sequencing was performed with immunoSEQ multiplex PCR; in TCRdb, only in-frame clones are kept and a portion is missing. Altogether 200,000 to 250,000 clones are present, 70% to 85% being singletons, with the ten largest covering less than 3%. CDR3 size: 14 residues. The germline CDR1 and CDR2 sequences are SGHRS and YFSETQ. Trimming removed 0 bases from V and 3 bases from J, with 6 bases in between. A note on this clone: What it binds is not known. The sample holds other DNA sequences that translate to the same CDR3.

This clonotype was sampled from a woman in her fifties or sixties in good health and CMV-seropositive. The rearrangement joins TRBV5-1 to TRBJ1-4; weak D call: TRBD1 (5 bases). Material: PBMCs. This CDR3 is CASSLGQPNEKLFF. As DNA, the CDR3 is TGCGCCAGCAGCTTGGGACAGCCTAATGAAAAACTGTTTTTT.